This TCR beta chain was sequenced for a study of cytomegalovirus exposure and HLA in healthy donors. Study outcomes and limitations: There were three CMV-associated chains whose specificity for CMV antigens was confirmed in vitro. An assumption of roughly uniform sequencing depth across donors underlay the presence/absence analyses. As was reported, the classifier diagnosed cytomegalovirus status with high specificity and sensitivity. An apparent linkage of common viral pathogens to several of the most significant clusters emerged in a later analysis.

The CDR3 contains 17 residues. CDR1 MGHRA and CDR2 YSYEKL come from the germline V gene. The V and J ends lost 1 base and 4 bases, in that order; junction bases with no gene match: 10. A remark on this clone: Its target is unknown. The same CDR3 is also encoded by other DNA sequences in this sample.

The PCR had 60 Vbeta and 13 Jbeta primers. Here immunoSEQ multiplex PCR was the method, and the copy in TCRdb shows in-frame clones only, minus some. The sample holds 170,000 or so clones, 86% seen once. Sequencing used PBMCs. V is TRBV4-1 and J is TRBJ1-5, with 7 bases fitting TRBD1. The origin of this receptor is a woman under 30 in good health and CMV-seronegative. The DNA of the CDR3 is TGCGCCAGCAGCCAAGTAAAGGGGGCGCGGGGTAATCAGCCCCAGCATTTT. Translated, it gives CASSQVKGARGNQPQHF.